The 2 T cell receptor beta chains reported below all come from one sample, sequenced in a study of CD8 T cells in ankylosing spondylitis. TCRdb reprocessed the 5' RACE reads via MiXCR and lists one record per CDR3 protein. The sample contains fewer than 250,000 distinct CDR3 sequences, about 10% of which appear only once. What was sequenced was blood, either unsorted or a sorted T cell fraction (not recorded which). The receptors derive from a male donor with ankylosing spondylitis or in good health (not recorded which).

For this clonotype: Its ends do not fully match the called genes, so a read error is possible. The CDR3, as DNA: TGTGCCAGTAGTACGGATAGCAATCGGCCCCAGCATTTT. This gives the protein CASSTDSNRPQHF. The rearrangement links TRBV19 to TRBJ1-5; D is ambiguous. This CDR3 is built from 13 residues. Germline CDR1 is LNHDA and CDR2 is SQIVND (reference sequence).

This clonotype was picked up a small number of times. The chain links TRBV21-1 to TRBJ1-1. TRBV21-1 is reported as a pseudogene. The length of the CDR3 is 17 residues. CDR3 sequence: CASSKVKFGQMNTEAFF. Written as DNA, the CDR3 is TGTGCCAGCAGCAAAGTAAAATTTGGGCAGATGAACACTGAAGCTTTCTTT.